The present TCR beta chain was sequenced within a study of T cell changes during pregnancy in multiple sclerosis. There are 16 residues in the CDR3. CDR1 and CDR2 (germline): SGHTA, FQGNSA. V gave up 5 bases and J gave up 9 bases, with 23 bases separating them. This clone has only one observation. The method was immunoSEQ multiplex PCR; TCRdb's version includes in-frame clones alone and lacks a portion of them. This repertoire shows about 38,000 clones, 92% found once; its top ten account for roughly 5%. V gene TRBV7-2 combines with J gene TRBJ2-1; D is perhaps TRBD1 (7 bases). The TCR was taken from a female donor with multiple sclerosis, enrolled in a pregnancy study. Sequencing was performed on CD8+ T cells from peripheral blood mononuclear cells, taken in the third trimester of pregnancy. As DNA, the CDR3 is TGTGCCAGCAGCGTCTCAGGGGGAGGTCTAAATAGTGAGCAGTTCTTC. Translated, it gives CASSVSGGGLNSEQFF.